This T cell receptor beta chain was captured in a study of T cell repertoires in aging, cancer and after chemotherapy. Turning to the study itself: Chronic lymphocytic leukemia patients on fludarabine- or bendamustine-based regimens gave paired samples before and after chemotherapy.

A mixed TRB-A/B primer pool amplified rearranged TRB by multiplex touch-down PCR. Via MiXCR, TCRdb re-called the multiplex PCR reads, giving one row per CDR3 protein. The sample includes fewer than 2,000 distinct CDR3 sequences, more than 50% seen only once; the top ten take roughly a fifth. Points on this clonotype: The antigen remains undetermined.

Findings and limits, study-wide: Age-matched healthy donors had significantly more diverse, less clonal blood TCR repertoires than untreated cancer patients. Median generation probability rose over the chemotherapy interval in each cancer cohort, suggesting rebound thymic output.

Peripheral blood genomic DNA, not sorted cells or RNA, was the template. The TCR was taken from a human donor with a blood cancer. The source material was blood.

For the CDR3, the DNA is TGTGCCAGCAGTTACAGGGGACAGGGGTTAATGAAGACCCAGTACTTC. Encoded protein: CASSYRGQGLMKTQYF. The chain carries TRBV7-2 and TRBJ2-5, with TRBD1 matching 10 bases. Germline CDR1 reads SGHTA; CDR2 reads FQGNSA. Unmatched junction bases numbered 13, after V lost 6 bases and J lost 6 bases. CDR3 length: 16 residues.